The 17 T cell receptor beta chains listed next were all sequenced from one sample in a study of T cell repertoires in cytomegalovirus infection. TCRdb independently ran MiXCR on the reads; one entry per CDR3 protein. The sample has more than 350,000 distinct CDR3 sequences; roughly 31% are singletons. Sequencing was done on a sample of PBMCs. All receptors come from a human donor in good health (CMV status not recorded). Some clones in this sample may be carry-over from other donors' samples.

This clonotype turned up a few times. The CDR3 loop reads CASSYSLPLAGPSTDTQYF. CDR3 in DNA: TGTGCCAGCAGTTACTCACTCCCACTAGCGGGGCCCAGCACAGATACGCAGTATTTT. V and J are TRBV6-6 and TRBJ2-3; 10 nucleotides line up with TRBD2. Germline lookup yields CDR1 MNHNY and CDR2 SVGAGI (reference sequence). The CDR3 is 19 residues long. Trimming removed 0 bases from V and 0 bases from J; junction bases left unmatched: 9.

This chain uses TRBV12-3 or TRBV12-4 with TRBJ1-2; D not certain. The CDR3 runs to 13 residues. V gave up 2 bases and J gave up 2 bases, with 6 bases separating them. The CDR3: CASSLSENYGYTF. CDR3 nucleotides: TGTGCCAGCAGTTTATCTGAGAACTATGGCTACACCTTC.

The chain couples TRBV5-1 to TRBJ2-1, with D possibly being TRBD2 (6 bases). Trimming took 1 base from V and 10 from J, leaving 15 bases between them. This CDR3 comprises 14 residues. The V gene's germline CDR1 is SGHRS and CDR2 YFSETQ. The CDR3 DNA sequence: TGCGCCAGCAGCTTGAGTCACGGGGGTATCGAGCAGTTCTTC. It encodes CASSLSHGGIEQFF. Together with reference TRBV5-1 and TRBJ2-1, the CDR3 gives the full variable domain: KAGVTQTPRYLIKTRGQQVTLSCSPISGHRSVSWYQQTPGQGLQFLFEYFSETQRNKGNFPGRFSGRQFSNSRSEMNVSTLELGDSALYLCASSLSHGGIEQFFGPGTRLTVL.

This clonotype has at least ten counts. V usage is TRBV7-2 and J usage is TRBJ1-2; no reliable D call. The ends were cut back, 5 bases at V and 4 bases at J, with 14 bases in the middle. CDR1 SGHTA and CDR2 FQGNSA come from the germline V gene. This CDR3 spans 14 amino acids. CDR3 sequence reads: CASSLLRTSYGYTF. The DNA of the CDR3 is TGTGCCAGCAGCCTTCTCCGGACCTCCTATGGCTACACCTTC.

This clonotype showed up many times. The genes are TRBV7-2 and TRBJ2-7; D not resolved. Trimming removed 1 base at V and 4 bases at J, with 14 bases between. Germline V gives CDR1 SGHTA, CDR2 FQGNSA. The CDR3 length is 15 residues. The CDR3 sequence is CASSLEHVRAYEQYF. In DNA, the CDR3 is TGTGCCAGCAGCTTAGAACACGTAAGGGCATACGAGCAGTACTTC.

The chain links TRBV19 to TRBJ2-7, with D unresolved. The CDR3 covers 14 residues. V gave up 1 base and J gave up 0 bases, with 7 bases separating them. Germline CDR1 reads LNHDA; CDR2 reads SQIVND (reference sequence). The CDR3 loop reads CASSIVGSSYEQYF. CDR3 bases: TGTGCCAGTAGTATAGTGGGCAGCTCCTACGAGCAGTACTTC.

The rearrangement joins TRBV7-9 to TRBJ2-7; no definite D call. Germline CDR1 and CDR2: SEHNR and FQNEAQ (reference sequence). Trimming cost V 3 bases and J 0 bases, with 12 bases left between them. The CDR3 consists of 15 residues. The CDR3 loop is CASSLDGSSSYEQYF. In DNA form, the CDR3 reads TGTGCCAGCAGCTTGGATGGTAGCAGCTCCTACGAGCAGTACTTC. Complete variable domain (other parts from reference TRBV7-9 and TRBJ2-7): DTGVSQNPRHKITKRGQNVTFRCDPISEHNRLYWYRQTLGQGPEFLTYFQNEAQLEKSRLLSDRFSAERPKGSFSTLEIQRTEQGDSAMYLCASSLDGSSSYEQYFGPGTRLTVT.

This clonotype was counted at least ten times. This sequence joins TRBV6-1 and TRBJ2-5, with 7 bases fitting TRBD1. V lost 7 bases to trimming and J lost 4 bases; unmatched junction nucleotides: 9. Germline V gives CDR1 MNHNS, CDR2 SASEGT. The CDR3 runs 14 residues. The CDR3 loop is CASTDDRDIETQYF. CDR3 nucleotides: TGTGCCAGCACCGACGACAGGGACATAGAGACCCAGTACTTC.

This clonotype occurred many times. The rearrangement joins TRBV11-2 to TRBJ2-7; no clear D gene. Deletions cut 5 bases from V and 0 bases from J, with 5 bases between. Germline CDR1 SGHAT, CDR2 FQNNGV. CDR3 length: 12 residues. The CDR3 DNA follows: TGTGCCAGCAGCCCTCCCTCCTACGAGCAGTACTTC. As protein: CASSPPSYEQYF.

This clonotype was recorded a few times. This rearrangement joins TRBV6-5 to TRBJ1-6, with a possible D match to TRBD1 (5 bases). In germline, CDR1 is MNHEY, CDR2 SVGAGI. The length of the CDR3 is 14 residues. Trimming shortened V by 6 bases and J by 8 bases, and 14 bases separated the two germline ends. Written as DNA, the CDR3 is TGTGCCAGCAGAAGTGAGGGGAGGGATTCACCCCTCCACTTT. This gives the protein CASRSEGRDSPLHF.

This clonotype was seen more than once but under ten times. This chain uses TRBV4-3 with TRBJ1-5; tentatively, D is TRBD1 (6 bases). From germline, CDR1 is LGHNA and CDR2 YSLEER. The CDR3 consists of 15 residues. Trimming removed 2 bases at V and 5 bases at J, with 13 bases between. CDR3 amino acids: CASSQQRQADQPQHF. CDR3 sequence (DNA): TGCGCCAGCAGCCAACAGAGACAGGCTGATCAGCCCCAGCATTTT.

This sequence joins TRBV28 and TRBJ2-5; 11 bases agree with TRBD2. Per the germline V gene, CDR1 is MDHEN and CDR2 is SYDVKM. The CDR3 runs to 16 residues. Trimming removed 5 bases from V and 5 bases from J; junction bases left unmatched: 10. The CDR3 loop is CASSGIAGGLVETQYF. The CDR3, as DNA: TGTGCCAGCAGTGGGATAGCGGGGGGGCTTGTGGAGACCCAGTACTTC.

The gene calls are TRBV12-3 or TRBV12-4 and TRBJ2-5; D is possibly TRBD2 (5 bases). The V end lost 1 base, the J end lost 9 bases, and 9 bases lay between the germline ends. CDR3 size: 12 residues. The CDR3 DNA follows: TGTGCCAGCAGTTTAGGGGCGGGTCCCCAGTACTTC. It translates to CASSLGAGPQYF.

The sample holds a few counts of this clonotype. This sequence joins TRBV4-1 and TRBJ1-1; D not certain. Trimming removed 0 bases at V and 5 bases at J, with 13 bases between. CDR3 length: 15 amino acids. From germline, CDR1 is MGHRA and CDR2 YSYEKL. CDR3 loop: CASSQEASVATEAFF. Written as DNA, the CDR3 is TGCGCCAGCAGCCAAGAAGCGTCGGTGGCGACTGAAGCTTTCTTT.

Notes on this clonotype: Without the conserved terminal phenylalanine or tryptophan, this CDR3 likely stems from a read error. The chain employs TRBV12-3 or TRBV12-4 and TRBJ1-5; TRBD1 is a possible D gene (6 bases). The CDR3 has 14 residues. V shed 3 bases and J shed 7 bases, with 13 bases lying between them. DNA of the CDR3: TGTGCCAGCAGTTTCCGAGAGGGGGGCCAGCCCCAGCATTGT. Translated, it gives CASSFREGGQPQHC.

V and J are TRBV11-2 and TRBJ2-1; TRBD1 aligns across 7 bases. CDR1 SGHAT and CDR2 FQNNGV come from the germline V gene. Trimming cost V 3 bases and J 8 bases; bases outside gene matches: 19. The CDR3 is 18 residues long. The CDR3 sequence is CASSLRQGTRGVVYEQFF. In DNA form, the CDR3 reads TGTGCCAGCAGCTTGAGACAGGGTACACGAGGGGTCGTCTATGAGCAGTTCTTC.

There are many counts of this clonotype. The chain recombines TRBV12-3 or TRBV12-4 with TRBJ2-7, with 11 bases aligning to TRBD2. This CDR3 region has 14 residues. After removal of 5 bases from V and 6 bases from J, the junction contained 6 bases not matched to a gene. CDR3 protein: CASSESSGGIEQYF. In DNA, the CDR3 is TGTGCCAGCAGTGAATCTAGCGGGGGGATCGAGCAGTACTTC.